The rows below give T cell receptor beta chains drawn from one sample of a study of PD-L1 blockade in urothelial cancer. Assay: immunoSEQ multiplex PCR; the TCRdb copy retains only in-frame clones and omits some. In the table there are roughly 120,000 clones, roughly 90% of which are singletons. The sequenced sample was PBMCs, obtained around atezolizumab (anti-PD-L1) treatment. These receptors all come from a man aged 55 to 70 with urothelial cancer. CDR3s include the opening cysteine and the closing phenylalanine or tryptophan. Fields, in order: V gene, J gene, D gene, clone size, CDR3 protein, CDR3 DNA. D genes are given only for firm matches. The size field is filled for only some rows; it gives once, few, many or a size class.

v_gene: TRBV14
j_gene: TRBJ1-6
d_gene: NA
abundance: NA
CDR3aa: CASSEVGAYNSPLHF
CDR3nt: TGTGCCAGCAGCGAGGTTGGGGCATATAATTCACCCCTCCACTTT

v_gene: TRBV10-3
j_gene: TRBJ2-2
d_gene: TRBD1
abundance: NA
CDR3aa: CAISAQGDTGELFF
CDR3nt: TGTGCCATCAGTGCACAGGGGGACACCGGGGAGCTGTTTTTT

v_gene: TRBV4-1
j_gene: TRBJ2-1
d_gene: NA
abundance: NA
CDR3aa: CASSQVLAATGNEQFF
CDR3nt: TGCGCCAGCAGCCAAGTGTTAGCGGCCACTGGCAATGAGCAGTTCTTC

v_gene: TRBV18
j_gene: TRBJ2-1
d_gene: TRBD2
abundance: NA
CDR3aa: CASSPPSGRGNEQFF
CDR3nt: TGTGCCAGCTCACCCCCTAGCGGGAGAGGCAATGAGCAGTTCTTC

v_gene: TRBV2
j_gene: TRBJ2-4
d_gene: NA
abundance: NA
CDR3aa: CASSEAGAAKNIQYF
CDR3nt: TGTGCCAGCAGTGAAGCAGGGGCGGCCAAAAACATTCAGTACTTC

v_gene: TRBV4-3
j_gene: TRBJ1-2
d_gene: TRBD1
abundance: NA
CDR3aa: CASSRGQGGYGYTF
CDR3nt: TGCGCCAGCAGCCGAGGACAGGGAGGCTATGGCTACACCTTC

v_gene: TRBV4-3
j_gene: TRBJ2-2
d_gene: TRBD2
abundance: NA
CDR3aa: CASSQDMGLALNSGTGELFF
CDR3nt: TGCGCCAGCAGCCAAGACATGGGACTAGCGCTAAATTCGGGCACCGGGGAGCTGTTTTTT

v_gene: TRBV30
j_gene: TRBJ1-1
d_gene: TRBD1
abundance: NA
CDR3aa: CAWTGGLNTEAFF
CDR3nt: TGTGCCTGGACAGGGGGGTTGAACACTGAAGCTTTCTTT

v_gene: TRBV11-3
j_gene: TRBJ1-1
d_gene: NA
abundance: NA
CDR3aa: CASSLEGGTEAFF
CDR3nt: TGTGCCAGCAGCTTAGAGGGGGGCACTGAAGCTTTCTTT

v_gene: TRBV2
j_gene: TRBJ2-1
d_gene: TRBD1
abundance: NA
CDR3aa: CASIVGTGAWEQFF
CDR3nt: TGTGCCAGCATCGTAGGGACAGGAGCATGGGAGCAGTTCTTC

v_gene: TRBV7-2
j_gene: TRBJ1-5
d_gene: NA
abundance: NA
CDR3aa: CASSLVGDSNQPQHF
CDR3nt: TGTGCCAGCAGCTTAGTAGGGGATAGCAATCAGCCCCAGCATTTT

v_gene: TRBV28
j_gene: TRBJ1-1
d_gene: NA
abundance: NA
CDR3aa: CATSGGLRGAEAFF
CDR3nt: TGTGCCACCTCGGGGGGGCTTAGGGGTGCTGAAGCTTTCTTT

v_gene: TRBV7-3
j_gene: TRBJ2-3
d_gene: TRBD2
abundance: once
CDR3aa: CASSLSSGRGTDTQYF
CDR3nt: TGTGCCAGCAGCTTATCTAGCGGGAGGGGGACAGATACGCAGTATTTT

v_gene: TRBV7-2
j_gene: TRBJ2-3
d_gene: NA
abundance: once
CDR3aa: CASSPPGTQNTDTQYF
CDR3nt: TGTGCCAGCAGCCCACCGGGGACTCAAAACACAGATACGCAGTATTTT

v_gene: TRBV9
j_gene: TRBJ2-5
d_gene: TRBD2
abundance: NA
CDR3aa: CASSVALAGGLQETQYF
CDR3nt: TGTGCCAGCAGCGTAGCACTAGCGGGGGGTCTCCAAGAGACCCAGTACTTC

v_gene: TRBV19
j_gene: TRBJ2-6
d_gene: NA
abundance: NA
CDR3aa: CASSREGQGLPSGANVLTF
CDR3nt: TGTGCCAGTAGCCGGGAGGGACAGGGACTACCCTCTGGGGCCAACGTCCTGACTTTC

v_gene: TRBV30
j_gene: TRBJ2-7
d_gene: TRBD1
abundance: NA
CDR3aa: CAWDLRTGDHEQYF
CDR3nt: TGTGCCTGGGACTTGAGGACAGGGGACCACGAGCAGTACTTC

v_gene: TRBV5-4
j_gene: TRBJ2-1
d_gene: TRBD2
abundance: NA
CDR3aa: CASSLGWTSGGNEQFF
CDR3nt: TGTGCCAGCAGCTTGGGCTGGACTAGCGGGGGGAATGAGCAGTTCTTC

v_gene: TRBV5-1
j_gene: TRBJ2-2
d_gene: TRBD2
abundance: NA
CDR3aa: CACSSGLASAGELFF
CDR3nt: TGCGCCTGCAGCTCTGGACTAGCGAGCGCCGGGGAGCTGTTTTTT

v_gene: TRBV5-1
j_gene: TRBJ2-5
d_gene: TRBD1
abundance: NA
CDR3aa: CASSLGFGQGAKETQYF
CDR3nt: TGCGCCAGCAGCTTGGGTTTCGGACAGGGGGCCAAAGAGACCCAGTACTTC

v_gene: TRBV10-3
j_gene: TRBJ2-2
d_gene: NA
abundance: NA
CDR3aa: CAISERVGQNTGELFF
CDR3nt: TGTGCCATCAGTGAACGGGTCGGACAGAACACCGGGGAGCTGTTTTTT

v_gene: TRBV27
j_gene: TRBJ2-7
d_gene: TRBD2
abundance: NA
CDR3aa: CASSSPWKGGYEQYF
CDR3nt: TGTGCCAGCAGTTCTCCCTGGAAGGGAGGGTACGAGCAGTACTTC

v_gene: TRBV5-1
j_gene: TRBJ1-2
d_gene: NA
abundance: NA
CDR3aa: CASSPGGDNYGYTF
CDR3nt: TGCGCCAGCAGCCCCGGCGGGGACAACTATGGCTACACCTTC

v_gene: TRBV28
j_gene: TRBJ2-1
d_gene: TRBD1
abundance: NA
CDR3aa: CASSLSSTGNNEQFF
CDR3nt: TGTGCCAGCAGTTTATCCTCGACAGGGAACAATGAGCAGTTCTTC

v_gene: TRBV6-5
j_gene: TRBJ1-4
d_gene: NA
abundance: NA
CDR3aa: CASRSPGFNEKLFF
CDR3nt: TGTGCCAGCAGATCCCCGGGTTTTAATGAAAAACTGTTTTTT

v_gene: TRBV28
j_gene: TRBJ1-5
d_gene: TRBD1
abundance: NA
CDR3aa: CASRSTSGQGARGRNQPQHF
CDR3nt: TGTGCCAGCAGATCAACCTCCGGACAGGGGGCGCGGGGCCGCAATCAGCCCCAGCATTTT

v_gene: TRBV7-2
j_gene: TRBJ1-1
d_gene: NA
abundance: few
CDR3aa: CASSLPVNTEAFF
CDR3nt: TGTGCCAGCAGCTTACCGGTGAACACTGAAGCTTTCTTT

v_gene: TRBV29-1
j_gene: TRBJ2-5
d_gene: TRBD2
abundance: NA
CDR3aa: CSVDNTGGQRGFQETQYF
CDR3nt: TGCAGCGTTGACAACACCGGGGGTCAGCGGGGCTTCCAAGAGACCCAGTACTTC

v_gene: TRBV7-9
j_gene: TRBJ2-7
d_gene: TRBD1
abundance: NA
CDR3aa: CASSLGTGRSYEQYF
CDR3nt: TGTGCCAGCAGCTTAGGGACAGGTCGATCCTACGAGCAGTACTTC

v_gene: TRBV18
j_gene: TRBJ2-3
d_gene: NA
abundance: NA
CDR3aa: CASSPSWAQGGTDTQYF
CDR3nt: TGTGCCAGCTCACCCTCTTGGGCCCAGGGGGGAACAGATACGCAGTATTTT

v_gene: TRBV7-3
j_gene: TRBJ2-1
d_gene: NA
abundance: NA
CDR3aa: CASSRSNDNEQFF
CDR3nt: TGTGCCAGTTCGAGGAGTAACGACAATGAGCAGTTCTTC

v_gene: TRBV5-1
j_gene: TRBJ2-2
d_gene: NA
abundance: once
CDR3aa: CASSSGGTNTGELFF
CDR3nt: TGCGCCAGCAGCTCTGGGGGGACGAACACCGGGGAGCTGTTTTTT

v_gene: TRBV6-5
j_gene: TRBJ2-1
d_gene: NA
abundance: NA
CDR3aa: CASSLGGGGNEQFF
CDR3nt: TGTGCCAGCAGTTTGGGAGGGGGAGGCAATGAGCAGTTCTTC

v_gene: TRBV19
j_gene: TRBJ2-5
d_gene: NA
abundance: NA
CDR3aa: CASTLDSRQETQYF
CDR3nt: TGTGCCAGTACTCTTGACAGCCGCCAAGAGACCCAGTACTTC

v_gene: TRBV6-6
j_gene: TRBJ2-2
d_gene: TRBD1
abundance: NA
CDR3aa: CATLQGVGTGELFF
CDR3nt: TGTGCCACCCTCCAGGGGGTTGGCACCGGGGAGCTGTTTTTT

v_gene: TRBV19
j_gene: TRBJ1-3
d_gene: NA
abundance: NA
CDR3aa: CASSPGLTGNTIYF
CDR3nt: TGTGCCAGTTCTCCGGGTCTTACTGGAAACACCATATATTTT

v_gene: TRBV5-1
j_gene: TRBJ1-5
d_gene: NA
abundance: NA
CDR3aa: CASSLDGGNQPQHF
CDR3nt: TGCGCCAGCAGTCTGGATGGGGGGAATCAGCCCCAGCATTTT

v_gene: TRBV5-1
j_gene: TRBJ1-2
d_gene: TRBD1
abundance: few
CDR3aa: CASSLAPTGEGYTF
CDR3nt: TGCGCCAGCAGCTTGGCCCCCACAGGGGAGGGCTACACCTTC

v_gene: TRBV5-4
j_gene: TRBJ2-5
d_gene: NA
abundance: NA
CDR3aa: CASSLTGDLETQYF
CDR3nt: TGTGCCAGCAGCTTAACAGGTGACCTAGAGACCCAGTACTTC

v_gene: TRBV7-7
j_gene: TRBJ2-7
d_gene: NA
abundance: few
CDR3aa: CASSPRLGFEQYF
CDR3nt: TGTGCCAGCAGCCCCCGCCTAGGCTTCGAGCAGTACTTC

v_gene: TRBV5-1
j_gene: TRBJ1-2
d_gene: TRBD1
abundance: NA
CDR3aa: CASSSTGDGYTF
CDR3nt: TGCGCCAGCAGCTCCACAGGGGACGGCTACACCTTC

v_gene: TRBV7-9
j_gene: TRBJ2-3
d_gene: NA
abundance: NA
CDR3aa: CASSSGQLITDTQYF
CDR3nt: TGTGCCAGCAGCTCGGGACAACTGATCACAGATACGCAGTATTTT